Listed here is a single T cell receptor beta chain. What it binds is unknown. This entry is derived from a study of OX40 agonist ivuxolimab in advanced cancers. Using immunoSEQ multiplex PCR, the repertoire was profiled, and TCRdb retains in-frame clones only, with some absent. Seen here are 55,000 to 85,000 clones, 75% to 90% observed once, and the top ten hold approximately 3%. The V gene's germline CDR1 is MDHEN and CDR2 SYDVKM. The ends were cut back, 11 bases at V and 5 bases at J, with 18 bases in the middle. The CDR3 spans 13 residues. The timepoints at which blood was sampled were baseline, cycle 4 day 1, and cycle 7 day 1. General study findings and limits: Several nonresponders also turned out to have low normalized T-cell clonal expansion. Partial responders at 0.1-3.0 mg/kg showed near-lowest clonal expansion. Both blood CD4+ and CD8+ T cells showed clonal growth by week 6 at 0.1 to 3.0 mg/kg.

This specimen consisted of CD4+ or CD8+ T cells sorted from blood, obtained in a trial of the OX40 agonist ivuxolimab. This TCR came from an adult with an advanced solid tumor such as melanoma, head and neck, liver or kidney cancer. The chain uses TRBV28 and TRBJ2-5; possibly TRBD1 for D (7 bases). The CDR3, as DNA: TGTGCCGCGCGAGGGGGCCGGGGGGAGACCCAGTACTTC. Amino acids: CAARGGRGETQYF.